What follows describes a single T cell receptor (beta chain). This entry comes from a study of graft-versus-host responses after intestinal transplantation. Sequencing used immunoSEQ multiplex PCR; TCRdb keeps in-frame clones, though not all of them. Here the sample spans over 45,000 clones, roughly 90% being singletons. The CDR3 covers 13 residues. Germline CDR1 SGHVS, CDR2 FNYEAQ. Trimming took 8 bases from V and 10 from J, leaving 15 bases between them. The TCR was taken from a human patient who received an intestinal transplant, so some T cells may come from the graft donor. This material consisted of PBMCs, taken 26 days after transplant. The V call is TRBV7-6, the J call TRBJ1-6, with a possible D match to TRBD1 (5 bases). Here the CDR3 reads CASGEGGGSPLHF. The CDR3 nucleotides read TGTGCCAGCGGCGAAGGTGGGGGGTCACCCCTCCACTTT. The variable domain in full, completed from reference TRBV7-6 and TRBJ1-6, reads GAGVSQSPRYKVTKRGQDVALRCDPISGHVSLYWYRQALGQGPEFLTYFNYEAQQDKSGLPNDRFSAERPEGSISTLTIQRTEQRDSAMYRCASGEGGGSPLHFGNGTRLTVT.